Sequencing of this TCR beta chain was carried out in a study of control samples from healthy donors and cancer patients. This clone appeared a single time. This table comes from immunoSEQ multiplex PCR, and its TCRdb copy is limited to in-frame clones, with some not included. The sample includes 150,000 to 200,000 clones, approximately 90% of them seen just once. Per the germline V gene, CDR1 is LNHDA and CDR2 is SQIVND (reference sequence). V was pared by 5 bases and J by 7 bases, with 14 bases between. The CDR3 length is 14 residues. The chain has TRBV19 and TRBJ1-4; D ambiguous. Sequences were obtained from blood. The sequence came from a man between 25 and 39 years old in good health. The CDR3 coding sequence is TGTGCCAGTAGTGAGGTCGGAAGTAGTGAAAAACTGTTTTTT. Amino acids: CASSEVGSSEKLFF.